Listed here are 24 T cell receptor beta chains from one sample, sequenced in a study of blood T cell repertoires in COVID-19. Repertoires were generated with immunoSEQ multiplex PCR, while TCRdb's copy carries only in-frame clones and drops some. The sample carries approximately 250,000 clones, 80% to 85% recorded once. Specimen: peripheral blood. These receptors were taken from a man between 60 and 75 years old with acute or convalescent COVID-19.

CDR3 in DNA: TGTGCCAGCAGTTACCCCGATGAGAGTAGCGGGAGAGATACGCAGTATTTT. This translates into CASSYPDESSGRDTQYF. This chain joins TRBV6-2 or TRBV6-3 and TRBJ2-3; TRBD2 matches 9 bases. The trim removed 2 bases at V and 5 bases at J, leaving 11 bases unmatched. CDR3 length: 17 residues. The V gene's germline CDR1 is MNHEY and CDR2 SVGEGT.

The chain combines TRBV15 with TRBJ2-7; D perhaps matches TRBD1 (5 bases). V was pared by 0 bases and J by 11 bases, with 11 bases between. The CDR3 runs to 12 residues. Germline V CDR1 and CDR2: LNHNV, YYDKDF (reference sequence). CDR3 protein: CATSRDEQVKYF. The CDR3 bases are TGTGCCACCAGCAGAGATGAACAGGTTAAGTACTTC.

This chain uses TRBV6-1 with TRBJ1-5, with 8 bases matching TRBD1. J lost 1 base, V lost 3 bases, and 2 bases had no gene match. Germline V gives CDR1 MNHNS, CDR2 SASEGT. The CDR3 has 15 amino acids. CDR3 in amino acids: CASSDRGQSNQPQHF. The CDR3 nucleotides are TGTGCCAGCAGTGACAGGGGGCAAAGCAATCAGCCCCAGCATTTT.

V is TRBV9 and J is TRBJ1-2, with a tentative D call TRBD1 (5 bases). V was trimmed by 0 bases and J by 8 bases, leaving 17 bases between them. The CDR3 is 15 amino acids. Looked up from germline, CDR1 is SGDLS and CDR2 is YYNGEE. CDR3 loop: CASSVGGGTAVGYTF. The CDR3 DNA is TGTGCCAGCAGCGTAGGGGGAGGGACGGCTGTGGGCTACACCTTC.

This clone was detected once. The chain combines TRBV11-3 with TRBJ2-3; a weak D match, TRBD1 (6 bases). Trimming pared 0 bases from V and 0 bases from J, leaving 10 bases between. CDR1 SGHNT and CDR2 YENEEA come from the germline V gene. CDR3 size: 16 residues. This CDR3 is CASSLEGGGSTDTQYF. The CDR3 DNA follows: TGTGCCAGCAGCTTAGAAGGTGGGGGCAGCACAGATACGCAGTATTTT.

The chain joins TRBV6-5 to TRBJ1-1; D not resolved. V was pared by 6 bases and J by 4 bases, with 12 bases between. CDR1 is MNHEY and CDR2 is SVGAGI in the germline V gene. This CDR3 contains 13 residues. The CDR3 region is CASSESIGTEAFF. The CDR3 DNA reads as TGTGCCAGCAGCGAGTCCATTGGCACTGAAGCTTTCTTT.

The chain combines TRBV7-3 with TRBJ2-5, with TRBD2 as a possible D gene (5 bases). This CDR3 is built from 13 residues. Trimming removed 5 bases from V and 2 bases from J, with 9 bases in between. The V gene's germline CDR1 is SGHTA and CDR2 FQGTGA. CDR3 protein: CASSLQRQETQYF. Here the CDR3 DNA reads TGTGCCAGCAGCCTCCAGCGGCAAGAGACCCAGTACTTC.

V gene TRBV27 combines with J gene TRBJ2-3, with TRBD2 matching 11 bases. Per germline, CDR1 MNHEY and CDR2 SMNVEV (reference sequence). The CDR3 is made up of 16 amino acids. Trimming cost V 4 bases and J 2 bases; bases outside gene matches: 5. CDR3 DNA: TGTGCCAGCAGTTCCCGACTAGCGGGATACACAGATACGCAGTATTTT. Its translation is CASSSRLAGYTDTQYF.

The chain is built from TRBV5-1 and TRBJ2-6, with 7 bases fitting TRBD1. The CDR3 is made up of 16 amino acids. Germline loops: CDR1 SGHRS, CDR2 YFSETQ. V trimming: 4 bases; J trimming: 3 bases; junction bases outside the gene matches: 7. CDR3 DNA: TGCGCCAGCAGCACCGACAGGGCCGTTGGGGCCAACGTCCTGACTTTC. Protein: CASSTDRAVGANVLTF.

This chain links TRBV10-1 with TRBJ2-3; 7 nucleotides agree with TRBD2. CDR1 WNHNN and CDR2 SYGVQD come from the germline V gene (reference sequence). The CDR3 covers 14 residues. The junction had 3 bases not matched to a gene; V was cut back by 6 bases and J by 0 bases. The CDR3 bases are TGCGCCAGCAGCCGGACTAGGAGCACAGATACGCAGTATTTT. This gives the protein CASSRTRSTDTQYF.

The gene calls are TRBV3-1 (or the pseudogene TRBV3-2) and TRBJ1-6; possible D gene TRBD1, 5 bases. Per germline, CDR1 LGHDT and CDR2 YNNKEL (reference sequence). This CDR3 has 16 amino acids. The V end was cut by 0 bases, the J end by 6 bases, with 12 bases between. CDR3 in amino acids: CASSQDQGVGNSPLHF. The CDR3 DNA reads TGTGCCAGCAGCCAAGATCAGGGTGTGGGTAATTCACCCCTCCACTTT.

V gene TRBV19 combines with J gene TRBJ1-4, with D perhaps matching TRBD1 (5 bases). In germline, CDR1 is LNHDA, CDR2 SQIVND (reference sequence). The CDR3 totals 15 residues. Trimming shortened V by 1 base and J by 4 bases, and 10 bases separated the two germline ends. In DNA form, the CDR3 reads TGTGCCAGTAGTATAGGAGACAGCTTTAATGAAAAACTGTTTTTT. Translation: CASSIGDSFNEKLFF.

The chain combines TRBV6-2 or TRBV6-3 with TRBJ1-5; no clear D. Trimming left V 6 bases short and J 3 bases short, with 12 bases between. Germline values: CDR1 MNHEY, CDR2 SVGEGT. This CDR3 is built from 14 residues. The chain's CDR3 is CASSLPGNNQPQHF. CDR3 bases: TGTGCCAGCAGCTTGCCGGGGAACAATCAGCCCCAGCATTTT.

Comment on this clone: The junction and the germline gene differ at one end; a read error may be behind it. The chain joins TRBV11-2 to TRBJ2-3; TRBD2 agrees at 15 bases. The CDR3 extends over 16 amino acids. Germline V lookup: CDR1 SGHAT, CDR2 FQNNGV. CDR3 in amino acids: CASSPGLAGGQGESGF. DNA for the CDR3: TGTGCCAGCAGCCCCGGACTAGCGGGGGGGCAGGGGGAAAGTGGTTTT.

With respect to this clone: One end of the junction varies from germline; a read error may be responsible. The rearrangement uses TRBV6-5 and TRBJ2-7; TRBD1 might be the D (6 bases). The CDR3 contains 13 residues. The germline gives CDR1 MNHEY, CDR2 SVGAGI. The CDR3 nucleotides are TGTGTCAGCAGTTACTTCGGACAGTACGAGCAGTACTTC. Its protein is CVSSYFGQYEQYF.

The chain carries TRBV5-6 and TRBJ2-4, with a tentative D call TRBD2 (6 bases). The CDR3 has 14 amino acids. V lost 10 bases, J lost 0 bases, and 14 bases lay in between. Germline lookup yields CDR1 SGHDT and CDR2 YYEEEE. The CDR3 DNA follows: TGTGCCTCTTTGGCGGGAATAGCCAAAAACATTCAGTACTTC. Translated: CASLAGIAKNIQYF.

V is TRBV11-2 and J is TRBJ1-1; D uncertain. The V end lost 3 bases, the J end lost 3 bases, and 8 bases lay between the germline ends. The CDR3 has 13 amino acids. CDR1 is SGHAT, CDR2 FQNNGV, per germline. The CDR3 spells CASSFGGDTEAFF. CDR3 DNA: TGTGCCAGCAGCTTCGGCGGGGACACTGAAGCTTTCTTT.

The chain recombines TRBV18 with TRBJ2-3, with D possibly being TRBD1 (6 bases). V was clipped by 2 bases and J by 1 base, with 16 bases between them. The V gene's germline CDR1 is KGHSH and CDR2 LQKENI. The CDR3 is 17 residues long. As DNA, the CDR3 is TGTGCCAGCTCACCATACACAGGGATATCTGGCACAGATACGCAGTATTTT. Amino acid sequence: CASSPYTGISGTDTQYF. The entire variable domain, with the rest obtained from reference TRBV18 and TRBJ2-3, is as follows: NAGVMQNPRHLVRRRGQEARLRCSPMKGHSHVYWYRQLPEEGLKFMVYLQKENIIDESGMPKERFSAEFPKEGPSILRIQQVVRGDSAAYFCASSPYTGISGTDTQYFGPGTRLTVL.

The chain employs TRBV7-9 and TRBJ2-5, with D perhaps matching TRBD1 (5 bases). V lost 3 bases, J lost 5 bases, and 10 bases lay in between. The CDR3 has 13 residues. Looked up from germline, CDR1 is SEHNR and CDR2 is FQNEAQ (reference sequence). CDR3 loop: CASSLGRVETQYF. The CDR3 DNA sequence: TGTGCCAGCAGCTTGGGCAGGGTGGAGACCCAGTACTTC.

The chain has TRBV7-2 and TRBJ2-5; no firm D call. The CDR3 length is 14 residues. Germline-derived CDR1 and CDR2 are SGHTA and FQGNSA. The V end lost 4 bases, the J end lost 4 bases, and 13 bases lay between the germline ends. Written as DNA, the CDR3 is TGTGCCAGCAGCTATACAGTATCCAGAGAGACCCAGTACTTC. Translated: CASSYTVSRETQYF.

CDR3 residues: CSLERGLETQYF. The DNA for the CDR3 is TGCAGCCTCGAGCGGGGCCTAGAGACCCAGTACTTC. This chain uses TRBV29-1 with TRBJ2-5; TRBD2 matches at 7 bases. Germline V gene lookup returns CDR1 SQVTM and CDR2 ANQGSEA. The CDR3 has 12 residues. V lost 8 bases to trimming and J lost 4 bases; unmatched junction nucleotides: 7.

The V call is TRBV7-8, the J call TRBJ1-3, with D hard to call. Germline CDR1 and CDR2: SGHVS and FQNEAQ. This CDR3 is built from 13 residues. With 1 base removed from V and 4 bases from J, the gap between germline ends came to 5 bases. CDR3: CASSLDYGNTIYF. CDR3 coding DNA: TGTGCCAGCAGCTTAGACTACGGAAACACCATATATTTT. Drawing the rest from reference TRBV7-8 and TRBJ1-3, the complete variable domain is GAGVSQSPRYKVAKRGQDVALRCDPISGHVSLFWYQQALGQGPEFLTYFQNEAQLDKSGLPSDRFFAERPEGSVSTLKIQRTQQEDSAVYLCASSLDYGNTIYFGEGSWLTVV.

V and J are TRBV25-1 and TRBJ2-7; a weak D match, TRBD2 (7 bases). The CDR3 consists of 14 residues. CDR1 is MGHDK, CDR2 SYGVNS, per germline. V was shortened by 5 bases and J by 7 bases, with 18 bases between the two germline ends. DNA for the CDR3: TGTGCCAGCAGTTTTAACGGGGGGCGGAGGGAGCAGTACTTC. It specifies CASSFNGGRREQYF.

V and J are TRBV29-1 and TRBJ2-1; TRBD1 might be the D (5 bases). Per germline, CDR1 SQVTM and CDR2 ANQGSEA. V was shortened by 3 bases and J by 3 bases, with 6 bases between the two germline ends. This CDR3 comprises 12 residues. The CDR3 bases are TGCAGCGTTGATCAGGGCTACAATGAGCAGTTCTTC. Residues: CSVDQGYNEQFF.